What follows is one T cell receptor (beta chain) and its context. Its antigen specificity is not known. No base quality values were provided; no much bigger clone lies one nucleotide off. The data stem from a study of a mutant IDH1 vaccine in newly diagnosed glioma (dated by TCRdb to about 2021). About the investigation overall: Eight vaccinations were administered to patients in weeks 1, 3, 5, 7, 11, 15, 19 and 23, corresponding to visits V03 through V10. Vaccination began 4-6 weeks after radiotherapy alone, or alongside temozolomide cycles in the chemotherapy-containing groups. Of the approximately 35 treated patients, approximately 62% were male and around 40% were female, and the mean age was approximately 40 years. Prior to enrollment, patients had been given standard therapy consisting of radiotherapy alone, temozolomide alone, or radiochemotherapy with temozolomide, with the combination given to most patients. Six visits were used for peripheral blood collection: V03 (baseline), V05, V07, V10, V12 and V13. For exploratory analyses, longitudinal TCRB deep sequencing was carried out in approximately 25 treated patients wherever samples were available. Here is what the overall study found, with its caveats: PBMC samples for TCRB deep sequencing were selected based on availability. It was noted by the authors that analyses of patient blood samples could not be reproduced owing to sample limitations. Vaccine-induced immune responses across multiple MHC alleles were detected in approximately 94% of patients. Pseudoprogression appeared unrelated to alterations in the top peripheral T cell clonotypes detected by TCRB sequencing.

Receptors were amplified or captured by the immunoSEQ multiplex PCR assay. Rearranged TCR beta chain sequences were amplified with the hsTCRB Kit following the manufacturer's protocol. TCRB libraries were sequenced on an Illumina MiSeq. From the authors' description of their analysis: Demultiplexing, trimming and gene mapping were performed with the kit vendor's proprietary platform. TCRdb took over this immuneACCESS table, retaining in-frame rearrangements with V and J assigned. Such tables are incomplete; in checked studies, under half of the missing clones stem from an unresolved V gene, and the remainder is unexplained. That table is the source of V, J and clone size, and D and trimming were worked out from the DNA. For this sample the table gives about 43,000 clones, of which about 88% were detected only once. Of the sample, roughly 2.4% is held by the ten largest clones. Trimming accounts for 7 bases at V and 13 bases at J, while the number of junction bases matched to no gene is 21. The germline V gene encodes CDR1 SNHLY and CDR2 FYNNEI. The CDR3 covers 16 residues, taking in both the cysteine and the phenylalanine. Here the CDR3 DNA is all that survives: 48 bases in frame from base 1.

Explained via the paper, the time point label denotes: week 23, last vaccination. Every vaccine dose consisted of 300 ug of a 20-mer mutant IDH1 peptide in Montanide, administered subcutaneously together with topical imiquimod. The donors had newly diagnosed IDH1-mutant astrocytomas of WHO grade 3 or 4 that showed loss of nuclear ATRX. The samples were drawn from NOA16, a multicentre, single-arm, open-label phase I trial in Germany that tested a mutant IDH1 peptide vaccine in humans for the first time. The DNeasy Blood and Tissue Kit was used to extract genomic DNA from EDTA blood for TCRB sequencing.

Recombination joined TRBV2 with TRBJ2-1, and 8 junctional nucleotides match TRBD2. The receptor was isolated from a young woman with glioma. Some clones in this sample may be carry-over from other donors' samples. Source: PBMCs, taken from a glioma patient whose treatment included an IDH1 peptide vaccine. The CDR3 protein: CASTARGLVPGLEQFF. The sequenced DNA: TGTGCCAGCACCGCCCGGGGACTAGTCCCAGGGTTGGAACAGTTCTTC.